This record concerns one T cell receptor beta chain sequence. This entry comes from a study of blood T cell repertoires in COVID-19. The wider study: Samples came from the United States, Italy and Spain, spanning acute and convalescent COVID-19. T cells, B-cell-depleted T cells, or PBMCs supplied cDNA or gDNA.

Per the authors' pipeline: From reference gene primer amplification, estimates of nucleated cell counts were derived. Profiling relied on immunoSEQ multiplex PCR, and the TCRdb table lists in-frame clones only, not all of them. D and trimming were read from the DNA, whereas the V and J calls and clone size are those reported in that table. Of about 43,000 clones listed, approximately 90% are singletons. The origin of this receptor is a man aged 60-69 years with active COVID-19. The sample taken for sequencing was peripheral blood.

The CDR3 loop is CASSRDTAAGNTIYF. The CDR3 DNA reads TGTGCCAGCAGCCGGGACACGGCCGCTGGAAACACCATATATTTT. This chain uses TRBV28 with TRBJ1-3; D is possibly TRBD1 (6 bases). The CDR3 extends over 15 amino acids. Germline values: CDR1 MDHEN, CDR2 SYDVKM. Between the trimmed V and J ends, which lost 6 bases and 2 bases, there was a span of 14 bases.